This T cell receptor (beta chain) is drawn from a study of cytomegalovirus exposure and HLA in healthy donors. Study information: Within an early data release were about 80 million unique TCRs drawn from HLA-typed donors. Findings of the study overall: Highest at DRB1 and lowest at HLA-C, TCR association rates differed among HLA loci in a later analysis. Across donors, sequencing depth was assumed by presence/absence analyses to be roughly uniform.

It was healthy bone marrow donors who served as donors. Researchers ran the PCR with 60 Vbeta and 13 Jbeta primers. Some clones are missing from TCRdb's copy, which holds only in-frame ones; the method was immunoSEQ multiplex PCR. The table has approximately 86,000 clones, 85% seen once. For this clone: Its antigen is unidentified.

The CDR3 runs to 15 residues. V was pared by 5 bases and J by 4 bases, with 14 bases between. Germline V gives CDR1 KGHSH, CDR2 LQKENI. The sequenced sample was PBMCs. This chain links TRBV18 with TRBJ2-2, with D maybe TRBD2 (6 bases). This clonotype originated in a man aged 35-49 years in good health and CMV-seropositive. The CDR3 sequence: CASSAAPGGTGELFF. For the CDR3, the DNA is TGTGCCAGCTCAGCAGCCCCCGGGGGCACCGGGGAGCTGTTTTTT.